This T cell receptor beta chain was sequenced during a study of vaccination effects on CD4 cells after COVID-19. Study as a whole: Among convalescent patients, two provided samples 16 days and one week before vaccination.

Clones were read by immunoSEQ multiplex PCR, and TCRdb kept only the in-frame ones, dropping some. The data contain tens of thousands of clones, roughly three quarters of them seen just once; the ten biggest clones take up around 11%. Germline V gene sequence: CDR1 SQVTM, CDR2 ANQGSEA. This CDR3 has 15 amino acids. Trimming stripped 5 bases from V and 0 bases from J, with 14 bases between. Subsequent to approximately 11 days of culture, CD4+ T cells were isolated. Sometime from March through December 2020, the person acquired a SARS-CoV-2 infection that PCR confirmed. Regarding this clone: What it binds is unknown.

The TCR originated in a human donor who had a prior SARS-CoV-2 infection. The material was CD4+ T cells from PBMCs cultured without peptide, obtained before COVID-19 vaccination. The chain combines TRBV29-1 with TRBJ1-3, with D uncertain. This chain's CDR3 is CSVRELVASGNTIYF. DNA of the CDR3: TGCAGCGTTCGGGAGCTTGTCGCCTCTGGAAACACCATATATTTT. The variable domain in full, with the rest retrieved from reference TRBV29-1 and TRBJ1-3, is SAVISQKPSRDICQRGTSLTIQCQVDSQVTMMFWYRQQPGQSLTLIATANQGSEATYESGFVIDKFPISRPNLTFSTLTVSNMSPEDSSIYLCSVRELVASGNTIYFGEGSWLTVV.